What follows describes a single T cell receptor (beta chain). Its antigen remains unknown. The authors reverse transcribed roughly 0.5 to 1 ug RNA with random hexamers. An immunoSEQ multiplex PCR generated amplified TCR beta CDR3 products spanning 54 Vbeta and 13 Jbeta. Using its own MiXCR run on the immunoSEQ multiplex PCR reads, TCRdb lists one record per CDR3 protein. This table has under 200,000 distinct CDR3 sequences, more than 95% appearing once. The source of the sample is a study of CD8 T cells in Susac syndrome. Study background: Active disease was present in about 6 of the sequenced Susac syndrome patients, whereas roughly 8 of them were in remission. General study points: The study acknowledged a relatively small number of individuals in its TCR sequencing and HLA analysis.

This receptor was obtained from a human donor with Susac syndrome. The specimen sequenced was CD4+ T cells from PBMCs.

The CDR3 spells CASRDPGTDTQYF. The CDR3, as DNA: TGTGCCAGCCGAGACCCCGGGACAGATACGCAGTATTTT. The gene calls are TRBV7-6 and TRBJ2-3; D uncertain. The CDR3 runs 13 residues. Germline loops: CDR1 SGHVS, CDR2 FNYEAQ. Trimming left V 8 bases short and J 3 bases short, with 12 bases between.